This TCR beta chain is drawn from a study of long-term antiretroviral therapy in people with HIV. Overall study results and limits: ART adherence, viral resistance and therapy changes went undocumented. Transplant-donor-level diversity was not reached after ART, though diversity increased.

Clinicians in the United States treated all participants with HIV. On this clone itself: No antigen is known for it.

The authors ran the immunoSEQ assay, v3.0, at survey level. The study targeted about 35,000-50,000 T-cell genomes per sample in sequencing. The protocol was immunoSEQ multiplex PCR, while the TCRdb copy is restricted to in-frame clones and leaves out a portion. The data show 20,000 to 25,000 clones, around nine tenths seen once. Sequenced material: unsorted PBMCs, taken 0.2 years before starting antiretroviral therapy. This receptor was taken from a man aged 18 to 30 with HIV.

The CDR3 loop reads CASRRAGGANTQYF. In DNA, the CDR3 is TGTGCCTCTCGGCGGGCAGGGGGCGCGAATACGCAGTATTTT. The J gene is TRBJ2-3, the V gene TRBV30; TRBD1 aligns across 8 bases. J lost 7 bases, V lost 7 bases, and 13 bases had no gene match. In germline, CDR1 is GTSNPN, CDR2 SVGIG (reference sequence). This CDR3 spans 14 amino acids.